The 28 T cell receptor beta chains reported below all come from one sample, sequenced in a study of T cell repertoires in cytomegalovirus infection (dated by TCRdb to about 2019). The sequencer was an Illumina HiSeq 1500. TCRdb reprocessed the public reads (quality trimming at Q25 with fastp, clone calling with MiXCR) and kept in-frame beta chains. Entries are consolidated by CDR3 protein sequence, retaining the most common genes and DNA. The sample contains about 200,000 distinct CDR3 sequences, approximately 9.6% of them found a single time. The ten largest account for about 5% of the sample. The material sequenced was PBMCs. Receptors originate from a human donor in good health (CMV status not recorded). Some clones in this sample may be carry-over from other donors' samples.

This clonotype was seen repeatedly, ten times or more. This chain connects TRBV12-3 or TRBV12-4 to TRBJ1-5; D is perhaps TRBD1 (6 bases). With 11 bases removed from V and 10 bases from J, the gap between germline ends came to 21 bases. CDR3 length equals 13 residues. The CDR3 spells CAHEGDGGEPQHF. CDR3 nucleotides: TGTGCCCACGAGGGGGATGGGGGGGAACCCCAGCATTTT.

Ten or more counts support this clonotype. The chain carries TRBV28 and TRBJ2-6, with D possibly matching TRBD1 (7 bases). The length of the CDR3 is 16 residues. CDR1 and CDR2 from the germline V gene are MDHEN and SYDVKM. Trimming removed 8 bases from V and 3 bases from J, with 17 bases in between. CDR3 sequence reads: CASSLRGADGANVLTF. As DNA, the CDR3 is TGTGCCAGCTCCCTCAGGGGGGCGGATGGGGCCAACGTCCTGACTTTC.

The table lists this clonotype with many counts. This chain links TRBV7-2 with TRBJ2-4; 9 bases are a match to TRBD2. Per germline, CDR1 SGHTA and CDR2 FQGNSA. V was clipped by 1 base and J by 3 bases; unmatched bases: 1. This CDR3 is built from 15 residues. The CDR3 protein is CASSLGLADKNIQYF. The DNA for the CDR3 is TGTGCCAGCAGCTTAGGACTAGCGGACAAAAACATTCAGTACTTC.

This clonotype appeared many times. V and J are TRBV20-1 and TRBJ2-7; TRBD1 matches 12 bases. Trimming at V came to 6 bases and at J to 6 bases, leaving 18 bases not matched to a gene. This CDR3 is 17 amino acids long. Germline V CDR1 and CDR2: DFQATT, SNEGSKA (reference sequence). The CDR3 loop is CSATFIGPGQGASEQYF. The CDR3 DNA reads as TGCAGTGCCACCTTTATAGGGCCGGGACAGGGGGCTTCCGAGCAGTACTTC.

In this sample, this clonotype turned up many times. The chain carries TRBV28 and TRBJ2-1; D may be TRBD1 (6 bases). V was shortened by 3 bases and J by 9 bases, with 15 bases between the two germline ends. The CDR3 contains 14 residues. The germline V gene has CDR1 MDHEN and CDR2 SYDVKM. The CDR3 DNA follows: TGTGCCAGCAGTTTCCTCGCGGCAGGGGCTGAGCAGTTCTTC. The encoded protein is CASSFLAAGAEQFF. Full variable domain (outside the CDR3, taken from reference TRBV28 and TRBJ2-1): DVKVTQSSRYLVKRTGEKVFLECVQDMDHENMFWYRQDPGLGLRLIYFSYDVKMKEKGDIPEGYSVSREKKERFSLILESASTNQTSMYLCASSFLAAGAEQFFGPGTRLTVL.

The sample holds many counts of this clonotype. This chain connects TRBV7-2 to TRBJ2-1; perhaps TRBD1 as D (5 bases). The CDR3 sequence is 16 residues long. V dropped 0 bases and J dropped 10 bases, with 19 bases sitting between them. Germline V CDR1 and CDR2: SGHTA, FQGNSA. The CDR3 here is CASSLARQGPRGEQFF. The CDR3 nucleotides are TGTGCCAGCAGCTTAGCTCGGCAGGGCCCTAGGGGCGAGCAGTTCTTC.

The table lists this clonotype with many counts. This chain links TRBV7-8 with TRBJ2-1; 8 bases fit TRBD2. This CDR3 is 15 amino acids long. The V segment lost 2 bases and the J segment 5 bases; nucleotides outside the gene matches: 5. CDR1 is SGHVS and CDR2 is FQNEAQ in the germline V gene. CDR3 sequence reads: CASSLWLAGDNEQFF. The CDR3 region has the DNA TGTGCCAGCAGCTTATGGCTAGCGGGCGACAATGAGCAGTTCTTC.

This chain uses TRBV7-9 with TRBJ2-1; 7 bases line up with TRBD1. From germline, CDR1 is SEHNR and CDR2 FQNEAQ (reference sequence). This CDR3 has 12 residues. V dropped 8 bases and J dropped 10; count of bases not matched to a gene: 8. The CDR3 loop reads CASELQGVEQFF. CDR3 coding DNA: TGTGCCAGCGAACTTCAGGGGGTCGAGCAGTTCTTC.

CDR3 DNA sequence: TGTGCCAGCAGGACGGAGGGACAAGGTGGCTACACCTTC. The encoded protein is CASRTEGQGGYTF. J is TRBJ1-2 and V is TRBV2; a weak D match, TRBD1 (6 bases). The V end lost 6 bases, the J end lost 7 bases, and 15 bases lay between the germline ends. The length of the CDR3 is 13 residues. In germline, CDR1 is SNHLY, CDR2 FYNNEI.

Only a few counts were recorded for this clonotype. The rearrangement uses TRBV11-3 and TRBJ2-1; 16 nucleotides agree with TRBD2. Germline CDR1 reads SGHNT; CDR2 reads YENEEA. The CDR3 is 20 amino acids. J lost 8 bases, V lost 1 base, and 14 bases had no gene match. CDR3 DNA sequence: TGTGCCAGCAGCTTAGGGGGCCCGGGACTAGCGGGAGGGCCATTGGATGAGCAGTTCTTC. Its translation is CASSLGGPGLAGGPLDEQFF. Complete variable domain (other parts from reference TRBV11-3 and TRBJ2-1): EAGVVQSPRYKIIEKKQPVAFWCNPISGHNTLYWYLQNLGQGPELLIRYENEEAVDDSQLPKDRFSAERLKGVDSTLKIQPAELGDSAVYLCASSLGGPGLAGGPLDEQFFGPGTRLTVL.

This clonotype was counted at least ten times. The chain joins TRBV7-2 to TRBJ2-7; TRBD1 matches 12 bases. CDR3 size: 14 residues. Germline V gene data show CDR1 as SGHTA and CDR2 as FQGNSA. The ends lost 5 bases at V and 6 bases at J; junction bases unmatched: 5. The CDR3 nucleotides read TGTGCCAGCAGCCCCCGGGACAGGGGGCCCGAGCAGTACTTC. Residues: CASSPRDRGPEQYF.

This clonotype was observed many times. V is TRBV7-6 and J is TRBJ2-7; perhaps TRBD2 as D (6 bases). The V end lost 2 bases, the J end lost 1 base, and 15 bases lay between the germline ends. There are 16 residues in the CDR3. Looked up from germline, CDR1 is SGHVS and CDR2 is FNYEAQ. The CDR3 DNA is TGTGCCAGCAGCTTATTAGGAGGGAGTGCTTCCTACGAGCAGTACTTC. It encodes CASSLLGGSASYEQYF. The complete variable domain, with remaining parts taken from reference TRBV7-6 and TRBJ2-7, reads GAGVSQSPRYKVTKRGQDVALRCDPISGHVSLYWYRQALGQGPEFLTYFNYEAQQDKSGLPNDRFSAERPEGSISTLTIQRTEQRDSAMYRCASSLLGGSASYEQYFGPGTRLTVT.

This clonotype was counted once. The rearrangement uses TRBV6-2 or TRBV6-3 and TRBJ2-1, with 10 bases identical to TRBD1. The V gene end was trimmed by 6 bases and the J gene end by 5 bases; junction bases not matched to a gene: 7. The germline V gene encodes CDR1 MNHEY and CDR2 SVGEGT. The CDR3 spans 15 residues. CDR3 sequence: CASSLTGGANNEQFF. Here the CDR3 DNA reads TGTGCCAGCAGCCTGACAGGGGGCGCGAACAATGAGCAGTTCTTC.

This clonotype appeared many times. The chain carries TRBV7-8 and TRBJ2-5; a weak D match, TRBD2 (6 bases). With 2 bases removed from V and 2 bases from J, the gap between germline ends came to 12 bases. The germline V gene has CDR1 SGHVS and CDR2 FQNEAQ. This CDR3 is 15 amino acids long. The CDR3 nucleotides are TGTGCCAGCAGCTTATTAGTGGGGGGTCAAGAGACCCAGTACTTC. Its translation: CASSLLVGGQETQYF.

This clonotype showed up many times. The genes are TRBV7-9 and TRBJ1-1; the D is unclear. Looked up from germline, CDR1 is SEHNR and CDR2 is FQNEAQ (reference sequence). Trimming left V 1 base short and J 1 base short, with 7 bases between. The CDR3 has 14 residues. This chain's CDR3 is CASSLVAENTEAFF. CDR3 nucleotides: TGTGCCAGCAGCTTAGTGGCTGAGAACACTGAAGCTTTCTTT.

On this clonotype itself: One junction end disagrees with the germline gene, perhaps due to a read error. The V gene is TRBV7-8, the J gene TRBJ2-5, with D hard to call. The CDR3 covers 17 residues. The V gene's germline CDR1 is SGHVS and CDR2 FQNEAQ. The CDR3 here is CANSLDGSGRDQETQYF. CDR3 in DNA: TGTGCCAACAGCTTAGATGGTTCGGGTAGGGACCAAGAGACCCAGTACTTC.

V is TRBV10-3 and J is TRBJ2-7, with 11 bases aligning to TRBD2. CDR3 length: 16 residues. V was clipped by 4 bases and J by 5 bases; unmatched bases: 10. Germline CDR1 and CDR2: ENHRY and SYGVKD. As DNA, the CDR3 is TGTGCCATCAGTGGGATACTAGCGGGAGTATCCCACGAGCAGTACTTC. Protein sequence: CAISGILAGVSHEQYF.

Note on this clonotype: A much larger clone differs from this one at a single base, so this may be a read error. The chain is built from TRBV19 and TRBJ2-1; D assignment may be TRBD1 or TRBD2 (6 bases each). This CDR3 has 16 amino acids. Germline assignment: CDR1 LNHDA and CDR2 SQIVND (reference sequence). The V and J ends lost 6 bases and 7 bases respectively, with 22 bases between them. This CDR3 reads CASSSRGPGVRNEQFF. In DNA, the CDR3 is TGTGCCAGTAGCTCCCGGGGGCCAGGGGTAAGGAATGAGCAGTTCTTC.

The table lists this clonotype with many counts. The V call is TRBV28, the J call TRBJ2-7; D is unclear. Germline V gene lookup returns CDR1 MDHEN and CDR2 SYDVKM. V lost 4 bases to trimming and J lost 2 bases, with 12 bases between them. CDR3 length: 14 residues. The CDR3 DNA reads as TGTGCCAGCAGTTACCGCCCTTCGCCCTACGAGCAGTACTTC. Translating it yields CASSYRPSPYEQYF.

V is TRBV5-1 and J is TRBJ1-1; D unresolved. The germline CDR1 and CDR2 sequences are SGHRS and YFSETQ. This CDR3 is built from 16 residues. V lost 3 bases to trimming and J lost 5 bases, with 20 bases between them. CDR3 amino acids: CASSYSGATGGTEAFF. The CDR3 region has the DNA TGCGCCAGCAGCTATTCCGGAGCGACTGGAGGGACTGAAGCTTTCTTT.

Many counts were recorded for this clonotype. The chain is built from TRBV4-1 and TRBJ2-3; perhaps TRBD2 as D (6 bases). Germline lookup yields CDR1 MGHRA and CDR2 YSYEKL. CDR3 size: 14 residues. The V end was cut by 1 base, the J end by 6 bases, with 11 bases between. CDR3 loop: CASSQGLARDTQYF. The DNA of the CDR3 is TGCGCCAGCAGCCAAGGCCTAGCGAGGGATACGCAGTATTTT.

The chain recombines TRBV20-1 with TRBJ2-3; 9 bases are a match to TRBD2. Germline V CDR1 and CDR2: DFQATT, SNEGSKA (reference sequence). The CDR3 covers 16 residues. Trimming cost V 6 bases and J 6 bases; bases outside gene matches: 16. CDR3 nucleotides: TGCAGTGCACACGAATTCTTAGCGGGGGAGCAGGATACGCAGTATTTT. Residues: CSAHEFLAGEQDTQYF.

There are many counts of this clonotype. The chain has TRBV7-2 and TRBJ2-3; the D is unclear. The CDR3 extends over 14 amino acids. Germline V CDR1 and CDR2: SGHTA, FQGNSA. Between the trimmed V and J ends, which lost 5 bases and 2 bases, there was a span of 11 bases. The CDR3 loop is CASSQEFYTDTQYF. In DNA form, the CDR3 reads TGTGCCAGCAGCCAGGAATTTTACACAGATACGCAGTATTTT.

This clonotype showed up just once. One end of the junction fails to match germline, which may point to a read error. This chain connects TRBV29-1 to TRBJ1-4; 11 nucleotides align to TRBD1. Germline assignment: CDR1 SQVTM and CDR2 ANQGSEA. CDR3 length: 13 amino acids. CDR3 sequence reads: CSVRTGGRERLFF. The CDR3 nucleotides read TGCAGCGTGCGGACAGGGGGCCGTGAAAGACTGTTTTTT.

This clonotype was detected ten times or more. V and J are TRBV7-8 and TRBJ2-5, with D perhaps TRBD2 (5 bases). CDR1 is SGHVS, CDR2 FQNEAQ, per germline. V lost 1 base and J lost 3, with 9 bases in between. The CDR3 consists of 14 residues. The CDR3 nucleotides read TGTGCCAGCAGCTTAGGTGGACTTAAAGAGACCCAGTACTTC. It yields the protein CASSLGGLKETQYF.

This chain uses TRBV10-3 with TRBJ1-2, with D perhaps TRBD1 (5 bases). The CDR3 covers 13 residues. CDR1 is ENHRY, CDR2 SYGVKD, per germline. Trimming took 4 bases from V and 5 from J, leaving 11 bases between them. Here the CDR3 DNA reads TGTGCCATCAGTGGGCCGTCAGGGTATGGCTACACCTTC. It yields the protein CAISGPSGYGYTF.

The gene calls are TRBV30 and TRBJ2-7; 10 nucleotides match TRBD2. J gave up 2 bases and V 6 bases, and 4 bases lay outside the gene matches. The length of the CDR3 is 13 residues. CDR1 GTSNPN and CDR2 SVGIG come from the germline V gene (reference sequence). The CDR3 sequence is CACRTSGTYEQYF. Here the CDR3 DNA reads TGTGCCTGCCGGACTAGCGGAACCTACGAGCAGTACTTC.

There are a few counts of this clonotype. The V and J genes are TRBV6-1 and TRBJ2-2, with 7 bases matching TRBD2. The V and J ends lost 7 bases and 5 bases, in that order; junction bases with no gene match: 10. The length of the CDR3 is 15 residues. CDR1 is MNHNS, CDR2 SASEGT, per germline. Here the CDR3 reads CASTGGTYPTGELFF. CDR3 DNA: TGTGCCAGCACCGGGGGGACCTACCCTACCGGGGAGCTGTTTTTT.